This TCR beta chain was captured in a study of T cells in Graves' hyperthyroidism and ophthalmopathy (dated by TCRdb to between 2017 and 2020). Regarding the study in general: Peripheral blood was sampled at the time of initial diagnosis, prior to any treatment. For training and testing, the 80 to 100 patients in the discovery cohort were randomly divided in a 7:3 ratio. The study also compared thyroid tissue and blood T-cell repertoires from about six Graves' hyperthyroidism patients. Prospective prediction of ophthalmopathy was tested in an independent validation cohort of approximately 19 hyperthyroidism patients and some 17 patients who later progressed to ophthalmopathy. Once sampling was done, hyperthyroidism patients were given methimazole at a starting dose of 30 mg daily, whereas ophthalmopathy patients were given high-dose intravenous methylprednisolone. To identify TCR V-J signatures that set the groups apart, the researchers used a discovery cohort of 100 patients, made up of around 40 with Graves' ophthalmopathy and some 55 with stable Graves' hyperthyroidism. The paper describes TCR Vbeta CDR3 sequencing of fewer than 150 peripheral blood samples, made up of some 40 ophthalmopathy patients, some 80 hyperthyroidism patients and about 17 progressor patients.

This clonotype was counted only a few times. The antigen it recognizes is unknown. Base quality data are lacking; no much larger clone is found one base away. The germline V gene encodes CDR1 LNHNV and CDR2 YYDKDF (reference sequence). The CDR3 numbers 14 residues from cysteine through phenylalanine. Only CDR3 DNA is held: 42 bases, read in frame from base 1. V drops 10 bases and J drops 3 bases, leaving 15 bases in between. Stable Graves' hyperthyroidism was defined as no progression to ophthalmopathy during 18 months of follow-up. Hyperthyroidism patients were newly diagnosed, with disease duration under 2 months, and aged 18 to 65 years. Patients with uncontrolled infections, other autoimmune diseases, pregnancy or lactation were excluded. Diagnoses relied on clinical symptoms, serum thyroxine and TRAb, thyroid ultrasound and orbital computed tomography. Ficoll-Paque density gradient centrifugation was used to isolate PBMCs from around 10 ml of fresh peripheral blood. Total RNA was extracted using Trizol reagent, and RNA quality was assessed on an Agilent 2100 Bioanalyzer.

The research as a whole found: In validation, progression to ophthalmopathy was predicted by the model with around 70% sensitivity and just over 72% specificity, a median of approximately 6.5 months before onset. Most expanded thyroid clonotypes (frequency above 0.001) were also detected in blood, a finding suggesting that blood repertoires may reflect thyroid immune responses. A 13 V-J signature model separated ophthalmopathy from stable hyperthyroidism, with 87.88% sensitivity and roughly 84% specificity in cross-validation and 80%/75% in testing. Sample size was not statistically predetermined, and investigators were not blinded to group allocation.

The TCR beta CDR3 regions were amplified from RNA transcripts. For the first round of RT-PCR on the TCR CDR3, the HTBI primer set was used together with the Qiagen OneStep RT-PCR kit. Libraries were constructed in a second round of multiplex PCR, after which size selection and purification were performed. The libraries were sequenced on an Illumina HiSeq2000 using paired-end 100 bp reads. From the authors' description of their analysis: SOAPnuke was used to process the raw data, throwing out any read that contained adapters or uncalled bases, had a mean Phred below 15, or lacked an exact constant-primer or identifier match. COPE v1.2.5 was used to merge the high-quality paired reads, and each unique nucleotide sequence was defined as a clonotype. Clonotypes were aligned to IMGT TRBV, TRBD and TRBJ reference segments using MiTCR v1.1. The analysis was restricted to V-J combinations with a frequency above 0.0001, which together covered roughly 99% of the repertoires. The TCS score was defined as the ratio of F50 (clonal expansion) to E x V (chaos), calculated using BLOSUM62-based TCRdist between CDR3 peptides within each V-J. Welch's t-statistics and random forest reduced roughly 500 V-J features to around 14, which were used in a naive Bayes classifier (R e1071). Thyroid-blood repertoire similarity was quantified with the Morisita-Horn index. In TCRdb, the public reads were trimmed at Q25 with fastp and aligned with MiXCR, with productive beta chains retained. Rows matching on CDR3 protein sequence are summarized as one entry with the most common DNA and genes. What appears here as the V and J calls and clone size reflects TCRdb's work, not the paper's. Counted in this sample were hundreds of thousands of distinct CDR3 sequences; roughly 37% of them appeared once. Roughly 8.3% of the sample belongs to the ten largest clones.

Sample: blood. This chain joins TRBV15 to TRBJ1-4, and the D gene may be TRBD1, 6 bases matching. The sequence was obtained from a man aged 18 to 29 with Graves' hyperthyroidism. The CDR3 region: CASSEGGANEKLFF. The DNA sequence is as follows: TGTGCCAGCAGTGAGGGGGGGGCTAATGAAAAACTGTTTTTT.